The 22 T cell receptor beta chains listed next were all sequenced from one sample in a study of T-cell reconstitution after alpha-beta-depleted transplantation in children. As it was prepared, the TCRbeta library received unique molecular identifiers. TCRdb fed the PCR reads into MiXCR, producing one record per CDR3 protein. Of around 480,000 distinct CDR3 sequences listed, approximately 30% are singletons. Sequencing was performed on PBMCs from the stem cell graft donor, taken from the stem cell graft. These receptors came from a human donor who donated a stem cell graft to a child with aplastic anemia.

The gene calls are TRBV5-1 and TRBJ2-5; 8 nucleotides line up with TRBD2. The CDR3 is made up of 17 amino acids. With V trimmed by 0 bases and J by 4 bases, 11 bases remained unmatched. The germline CDR1 and CDR2 sequences are SGHRS and YFSETQ. CDR3 sequence (DNA): TGCGCCAGCAGCTTGGAGGCTAGCGGGCGAGCGGGAGAGACCCAGTACTTC. Translating it yields CASSLEASGRAGETQYF.

This clonotype showed up just a few times. J is TRBJ1-5 and V is TRBV6-4, with TRBD1 matching 10 bases. The CDR3 runs 15 residues. After removal of 6 bases from V and 5 bases from J, the junction contained 7 bases not matched to a gene. Per the germline V gene, CDR1 is MRHNA and CDR2 is SNTAGT. CDR3 sequence reads: CASSDLGTGDQPQHF. CDR3 nucleotides: TGTGCCAGCAGCGACCTCGGGACAGGGGATCAGCCCCAGCATTTT.

The genes are TRBV5-6 and TRBJ1-2; D call uncertain. CDR1 and CDR2 (germline): SGHDT, YYEEEE. V was pared by 2 bases and J by 2 bases, with 13 bases between. The CDR3 is 15 amino acids. The CDR3 nucleotides are TGTGCCAGCAGCTTTACGAACAGAGACAACTATGGCTACACCTTC. The encoded protein is CASSFTNRDNYGYTF. Full variable domain (remainder filled in from reference TRBV5-6 and TRBJ1-2): DAGVTQSPTHLIKTRGQQVTLRCSPKSGHDTVSWYQQALGQGPQFIFQYYEEEERQRGNFPDRFSGHQFPNYSSELNVNALLLGDSALYLCASSFTNRDNYGYTFGSGTRLTVV.

V is TRBV7-2 and J is TRBJ2-1; D unresolved. The germline V and J ends were trimmed by 0 bases and 12 bases, with 12 bases remaining between them. The germline V gene has CDR1 SGHTA and CDR2 FQGNSA. The CDR3 is made up of 13 amino acids. The CDR3 DNA reads TGTGCCAGCAGCTTAGCGCTTTATAACCGGCAGTTCTTC. Its protein product is CASSLALYNRQFF.

The V and J genes are TRBV7-2 and TRBJ1-1; D not certain. CDR3 size: 12 residues. V shed 5 bases and J shed 4 bases, with 8 bases lying between them. In germline, CDR1 is SGHTA, CDR2 FQGNSA. As DNA, the CDR3 is TGTGCCAGCAGCCCTTTTGCCACTGAAGCTTTCTTT. Amino acids: CASSPFATEAFF. The full variable domain, with the rest looked up from reference TRBV7-2 and TRBJ1-1, is GAGVSQSPSNKVTEKGKDVELRCDPISGHTALYWYRQSLGQGLEFLIYFQGNSAPDKSGLPSDRFSAERTGGSVSTLTIQRTQQEDSAVYLCASSPFATEAFFGQGTRLTVV.

This chain joins TRBV5-1 and TRBJ1-1; D is ambiguous. Germline lookup yields CDR1 SGHRS and CDR2 YFSETQ. CDR3 length: 15 amino acids. V dropped 4 bases and J dropped 5 bases, with 18 bases sitting between them. The CDR3 DNA reads as TGCGCCAGCAGCCCCTGGACCTCCACGGGAACTGAAGCTTTCTTT. Translated: CASSPWTSTGTEAFF. Combining the CDR3 with reference TRBV5-1 and TRBJ1-1 gives the whole variable domain KAGVTQTPRYLIKTRGQQVTLSCSPISGHRSVSWYQQTPGQGLQFLFEYFSETQRNKGNFPGRFSGRQFSNSRSEMNVSTLELGDSALYLCASSPWTSTGTEAFFGQGTRLTVV.

This chain connects TRBV7-9 to TRBJ2-1, with 11 positions matching TRBD2. The CDR3 contains 15 residues. The J segment lost 5 bases and the V segment lost 4 bases, leaving 4 bases of the junction unmatched. Germline CDR1 and CDR2: SEHNR and FQNEAQ (reference sequence). CDR3 loop: CASSSLAGGNNEQFF. The DNA for the CDR3 is TGTGCCAGCAGCTCCCTAGCGGGAGGTAACAATGAGCAGTTCTTC.

The J gene is TRBJ2-5, the V gene TRBV29-1; D possibly corresponds to TRBD1 (6 bases). The CDR3 loop spans 13 amino acids. With 3 bases removed from V and 3 bases from J, the gap between germline ends came to 11 bases. Germline V gene data show CDR1 as SQVTM and CDR2 as ANQGSEA. This chain's CDR3 is CSVEQGSEETQYF. The CDR3 DNA is TGCAGCGTTGAGCAGGGGTCGGAAGAGACCCAGTACTTC.

On this clonotype itself: Germline is not matched at one junction end, which may reflect a read error. The V gene is TRBV18, the J gene TRBJ2-3; the D gene is possibly TRBD2 (6 bases). This CDR3 has 13 amino acids. CDR1 and CDR2 (germline): KGHSH, LQKENI. CDR3 nucleotides: TGTGCCAGCTCATCACCGAGCGGGGATACGCAGTATTTT. It yields the protein CASSSPSGDTQYF.

The chain combines TRBV7-2 with TRBJ1-1; D call uncertain. The CDR3 contains 15 residues. V lost 7 bases, J lost 1 base, and 16 bases lay in between. Germline V CDR1 and CDR2: SGHTA, FQGNSA. Here the CDR3 reads CASTSERAQNTEAFF. The CDR3 region has the DNA TGTGCCAGCACTAGTGAGCGGGCCCAGAACACTGAAGCTTTCTTT. The full variable domain, completed using reference TRBV7-2 and TRBJ1-1, is GAGVSQSPSNKVTEKGKDVELRCDPISGHTALYWYRQSLGQGLEFLIYFQGNSAPDKSGLPSDRFSAERTGGSVSTLTIQRTQQEDSAVYLCASTSERAQNTEAFFGQGTRLTVV.

CDR3 coding DNA: TGTGCCAGCAGCGTAGGGCTAGCTTTGCGGGAGCAGTTCTTC. It is translated as CASSVGLALREQFF. V gene TRBV9 combines with J gene TRBJ2-1; D is perhaps TRBD2 (5 bases). In germline, CDR1 is SGDLS, CDR2 YYNGEE. V was trimmed by 0 bases and J by 10 bases, leaving 14 bases between them. The length of the CDR3 is 14 residues.

In this sample, this clonotype turned up a few times. V is TRBV5-6 and J is TRBJ2-3; 8 nucleotides align to TRBD1. V dropped 2 bases and J dropped 7; count of bases not matched to a gene: 9. Germline CDR1 is SGHDT and CDR2 is YYEEEE. This CDR3 spans 15 amino acids. This chain's CDR3 is CASSFLTGERHTQYF. CDR3 DNA sequence: TGTGCCAGCAGCTTCTTGACAGGGGAACGACATACGCAGTATTTT. Using reference TRBV5-6 and TRBJ2-3 for the parts outside the CDR3, the full variable domain is DAGVTQSPTHLIKTRGQQVTLRCSPKSGHDTVSWYQQALGQGPQFIFQYYEEEERQRGNFPDRFSGHQFPNYSSELNVNALLLGDSALYLCASSFLTGERHTQYFGPGTRLTVL.

The table lists this clonotype with a few counts. The chain joins TRBV29-1 to TRBJ1-5; possibly TRBD1 for D (5 bases). V was cut by 7 bases and J by 0 bases, with 7 bases left in between. This CDR3 has 12 amino acids. Germline V gives CDR1 SQVTM, CDR2 ANQGSEA. The CDR3 bases are TGCAGCGCCAGGGTTAGCAATCAGCCCCAGCATTTT. Residues: CSARVSNQPQHF.

The V call is TRBV4-3, the J call TRBJ1-1; a weak D match, TRBD1 (5 bases). V was clipped by 0 bases and J by 8 bases, with 13 bases between them. The CDR3 loop spans 14 amino acids. Germline assignment: CDR1 LGHNA and CDR2 YSLEER. The CDR3 sequence is CASSQEGAAEEAFF. The CDR3 nucleotides read TGCGCCAGCAGCCAAGAAGGGGCGGCAGAAGAAGCTTTCTTT.

The chain links TRBV7-9 to TRBJ1-2, with 8 bases matching TRBD1. Germline V gives CDR1 SEHNR, CDR2 FQNEAQ (reference sequence). The CDR3 totals 14 residues. The V gene end was trimmed by 7 bases and the J gene end by 4 bases; junction bases not matched to a gene: 8. The CDR3 protein is CASIGMTGVYGYTF. The DNA of the CDR3 is TGTGCCAGCATTGGGATGACAGGGGTCTATGGCTACACCTTC.

The chain has TRBV19 and TRBJ1-5, with 7 nucleotides matching TRBD1. V trimming: 3 bases; J trimming: 2 bases; junction bases outside the gene matches: 4. Germline CDR1 LNHDA, CDR2 SQIVND (reference sequence). This CDR3 is built from 15 residues. CDR3 residues: CASSMGQSGNQPQHF. The CDR3 nucleotides read TGTGCCAGTAGTATGGGACAGTCCGGCAATCAGCCCCAGCATTTT.

The chain has TRBV20-1 and TRBJ1-5; maybe TRBD1 (6 bases). The CDR3 is 12 residues long. From germline, CDR1 is DFQATT and CDR2 SNEGSKA (reference sequence). The ends were cut back, 4 bases at V and 11 bases at J, with 15 bases in the middle. CDR3 region: CSAKTGMGSQHF. Written as DNA, the CDR3 is TGCAGTGCTAAGACAGGAATGGGATCCCAGCATTTT.

The J gene is TRBJ2-2, the V gene TRBV11-2, with D tentatively TRBD2 (7 bases). Trimming stripped 7 bases from V and 5 bases from J, with 29 bases between. Germline assignment: CDR1 SGHAT and CDR2 FQNNGV. This CDR3 contains 19 residues. This CDR3 is CASTNPSGHWVGGTGELFF. The DNA of the CDR3 is TGTGCCAGCACCAACCCTTCGGGACACTGGGTGGGGGGGACCGGGGAGCTGTTTTTT.

The V call is TRBV7-9, the J call TRBJ2-1; D is unclear. Trimming removed 2 bases at V and 5 bases at J, with 16 bases between. From germline, CDR1 is SEHNR and CDR2 FQNEAQ (reference sequence). There are 16 residues in the CDR3. The CDR3 sequence: CASSLLISGGNNEQFF. DNA for the CDR3: TGTGCCAGCAGCTTATTGATATCAGGCGGTAACAATGAGCAGTTCTTC.

Only a few counts were recorded for this clonotype. V usage is TRBV27 and J usage is TRBJ2-1; the match to TRBD1 covers 11 bases. V dropped 5 bases and J dropped 7; count of bases not matched to a gene: 7. The CDR3 runs 15 residues. Germline assignment: CDR1 MNHEY and CDR2 SMNVEV (reference sequence). CDR3 protein: CASSPDRGLRNEQFF. CDR3 nucleotides: TGTGCCAGCAGTCCGGACAGGGGGCTTAGGAATGAGCAGTTCTTC.

V and J are TRBV21-1 and TRBJ1-5; whether TRBD1, the table's D call, matches the DNA was not checked. TRBV21-1 is marked as a pseudogene. The CDR3 sequence is 12 residues long. In DNA form, the CDR3 reads TGTGCCAGCAGTGGGCGGTATCAGCCCCAGCATTTT. It encodes CASSGRYQPQHF.

This clonotype was recorded once. The J gene is TRBJ2-7, the V gene TRBV3-1; D is perhaps TRBD1 (5 bases). In germline, CDR1 is LGHDT, CDR2 YNNKEL (reference sequence). Trimming removed 1 base at V and 2 bases at J, with 9 bases between. The CDR3 has 14 amino acids. CDR3 protein: CASSQGQGPYEQYV. CDR3 in DNA: TGTGCCAGCAGCCAAGGGCAGGGTCCCTACGAGCAGTACGTC.